The rows below give T cell receptor beta chains drawn from one sample of a study of T cell clonotyping in hematopoietic cell transplantation. Some clones are missing from TCRdb's copy, which holds only in-frame ones; the method was immunoSEQ multiplex PCR. Altogether some 35,000 clones are present, roughly 95% being singletons, with the ten largest covering around 1.6%. The input for sequencing was peripheral blood mononuclear cells, taken before stem cell transplant. The receptor source for this set is a man in his forties or fifties with chronic myeloid leukemia. Some clones in this sample may be carry-over from other donors' samples. Each CDR3 is given with its conserved first and last residue. A D gene is named only where the DNA matches it firmly. The size entry is marked missing in some rows and otherwise reads once, few, many or a size class.

V	size	J	D	CDR3	DNA
TRBV9	NA	TRBJ2-3	NA	CASSVGNGAGADTQYF	TGTGCCAGCAGCGTAGGAAACGGGGCCGGGGCAGATACGCAGTATTTT
TRBV5-1	NA	TRBJ1-6	TRBD1	CASSSRDRANSPLHF	TGCGCCAGCAGCTCCCGGGACAGGGCTAATTCACCCCTCCACTTT
TRBV4-1	NA	TRBJ2-1	TRBD2	CASSLPLAGGRNEQFF	TGCGCCAGCAGCCTGCCCCTAGCGGGGGGGCGGAATGAGCAGTTCTTC
TRBV6-5	NA	TRBJ1-3	NA	CASTEGKAGNTIYF	TGTGCCAGCACCGAAGGGAAGGCTGGAAACACCATATATTTT
TRBV28	NA	TRBJ1-6	NA	CASSLWGAQGNSPLHF	TGTGCCAGCAGTTTATGGGGGGCGCAGGGTAATTCACCCCTCCACTTT
TRBV4-1	few	TRBJ2-5	NA	CASSQGRTQYF	TGCGCCAGCAGCCAAGGAAGGACCCAGTACTTC
TRBV6-5	NA	TRBJ1-4	NA	CATTRGASNEKLFF	TGTGCCACCACAAGGGGGGCGAGTAATGAAAAACTGTTTTTT
TRBV4-1	NA	TRBJ1-1	NA	CASSRSRTVNSNTEAFF	TGCGCCAGCAGCCGCTCTCGGACGGTTAATTCGAACACTGAAGCTTTCTTT
TRBV2	NA	TRBJ1-2	NA	CASSAGRTNYGYTF	TGTGCCAGCAGTGCCGGCAGGACGAACTATGGCTACACCTTC
TRBV7-2	NA	TRBJ2-7	TRBD2	CASSLSGSSGVSSYEQYF	TGTGCCAGCAGTCTCAGTGGTTCGAGCGGGGTCAGCTCCTACGAGCAGTACTTC
TRBV7-2	once	TRBJ2-1	NA	CASSSLYDEQFF	TGTGCCAGCAGCTCCCTGTACGATGAGCAGTTCTTC
TRBV7-9	NA	TRBJ2-2	NA	CASRMTVNTGELFF	TGTGCCAGCAGAATGACAGTGAACACCGGGGAGCTGTTTTTT
TRBV7-6	NA	TRBJ2-7	NA	CASSSQVQGKGLEQYF	TGTGCCAGCAGCTCCCAAGTTCAGGGAAAAGGGCTCGAGCAGTACTTC
TRBV30	NA	TRBJ2-7	NA	CAWSLIPVLGGRGAYEQYF	TGTGCCTGGAGTTTAATCCCGGTCCTCGGGGGCCGGGGGGCCTACGAGCAGTACTTC
TRBV6-1	NA	TRBJ2-3	TRBD2	CASSAAGGGDTQYF	TGTGCCAGCAGTGCCGCGGGGGGTGGGGATACGCAGTATTTT
TRBV2	NA	TRBJ1-6	TRBD1	CASRVDRAYNSPLHF	TGTGCCAGCAGGGTGGACAGGGCATATAATTCACCCCTCCACTTT
TRBV5-1	NA	TRBJ2-7	TRBD1	CASSEQGDYEQYF	TGCGCCAGCTCGGAACAGGGGGACTACGAGCAGTACTTC
TRBV27	NA	TRBJ1-1	NA	CASSLTGTEAFF	TGTGCCAGCAGTTTGACGGGGACTGAAGCTTTCTTT
TRBV7-7	NA	TRBJ2-3	NA	CASSPGRDTQYF	TGTGCTAGCAGCCCGGGGAGGGATACGCAGTATTTT
TRBV4-3	NA	TRBJ1-5	NA	CASSQDFPDSNQPQHF	TGCGCCAGCAGCCAAGACTTTCCGGACTCAAATCAGCCCCAGCATTTT
TRBV10-3	NA	TRBJ2-3	TRBD2	CAISDAGGRTDTQYF	TGTGCCATCAGTGATGCGGGGGGGCGTACAGATACGCAGTATTTT
TRBV28	NA	TRBJ1-6	TRBD1	CASSPPGTGDNSPLHF	TGTGCCAGCAGTCCTCCCGGGACAGGGGATAATTCACCCCTCCACTTT
TRBV5-1	NA	TRBJ2-5	NA	CASSLVHGSDPPETQYF	TGCGCCAGCAGCTTGGTTCATGGCAGCGACCCTCCAGAGACCCAGTACTTC
TRBV28	NA	TRBJ2-1	TRBD1	CASSPLDREGEQFF	TGTGCCAGCAGTCCTTTGGACAGGGAAGGTGAGCAGTTCTTC
TRBV27	NA	TRBJ1-1	NA	CASSSGLSKGAFF	TGTGCCAGCAGTTCGGGATTATCGAAGGGGGCTTTCTTT
TRBV2	NA	TRBJ2-2	TRBD1	CASSGQEITGELFF	TGTGCCAGCAGCGGACAGGAAATCACCGGGGAGCTGTTTTTT
TRBV7-3	NA	TRBJ1-1	NA	CASSLGGDTEAFF	TGTGCCAGCAGCTTAGGGGGGGACACTGAAGCTTTCTTT
TRBV7-9	NA	TRBJ2-3	TRBD2	CASSSLGLAGGPSTDTQYF	TGTGCCAGCAGCTCCTTAGGGCTAGCGGGGGGTCCTAGCACAGATACGCAGTATTTT
TRBV5-1	NA	TRBJ1-4	TRBD1	CASSNTGGSNEKLFF	TGCGCCAGCAGCAACACAGGGGGCAGTAATGAAAAACTGTTTTTT
TRBV7-9	NA	TRBJ1-5	TRBD1	CASSRDATGKGESNQPQHF	TGTGCCAGCAGCCGCGACGCGACAGGGAAGGGTGAAAGCAATCAGCCCCAGCATTTT
TRBV27	once	TRBJ2-7	TRBD1	CASSAGGPYEQYF	TGTGCCAGCAGTGCAGGGGGCCCATACGAGCAGTACTTC
TRBV28	NA	TRBJ2-5	NA	CASGAWWLQETQYF	TGTGCCAGTGGTGCGTGGTGGCTCCAAGAGACCCAGTACTTC
TRBV11-2	NA	TRBJ1-6	NA	CASSPRGGRDNSPLHF	TGTGCCAGCAGCCCCAGGGGCGGTCGGGATAATTCACCCCTCCACTTT
TRBV4-2	NA	TRBJ2-7	NA	CASSRGAAYEQYF	TGTGCCAGCAGCCGGGGGGCTGCTTACGAGCAGTACTTC
TRBV7-6	NA	TRBJ2-2	TRBD1	CASSLAQGGTGELFF	TGTGCCAGCAGCCTCGCACAGGGGGGTACCGGGGAGCTGTTTTTT
TRBV30	NA	TRBJ1-5	NA	CAWSRGLRGQPQHF	TGTGCCTGGAGTAGGGGCCTTAGGGGTCAGCCCCAGCATTTT
TRBV7-2	NA	TRBJ1-3	NA	CASSLVQGRGNTIYF	TGTGCCAGCAGCTTAGTGCAGGGGCGGGGAAACACCATATATTTT
TRBV9	NA	TRBJ1-6	NA	CASSVGSTLHF	TGTGCCAGCAGCGTAGGATCCACCCTCCACTTT
TRBV9	NA	TRBJ1-5	NA	CASSATPYSNQPQHF	TGTGCCAGCAGCGCCACTCCATATAGCAATCAGCCCCAGCATTTT
TRBV6-6	NA	TRBJ2-1	NA	CASRERDLGYNEQFF	TGTGCCAGCAGGGAGAGGGATTTGGGCTACAATGAGCAGTTCTTC
TRBV28	NA	TRBJ1-5	NA	CASSLWGQINQPQHF	TGTGCCAGCAGTTTGTGGGGCCAGATCAATCAGCCCCAGCATTTT
TRBV4-3	NA	TRBJ1-2	TRBD1	CASSQDRQGVAGYTF	TGCGCCAGCAGCCAAGATCGACAGGGGGTGGCTGGCTACACCTTC
TRBV20-1	NA	TRBJ1-2	NA	CSVDLGYTF	TGCAGTGTCGATCTTGGCTACACCTTC
TRBV30	NA	TRBJ1-5	NA	CAWSVEGNQPQHF	TGTGCCTGGAGTGTAGAGGGCAATCAGCCCCAGCATTTT
TRBV4-2	few	TRBJ1-5	NA	CASSQEEGAGNQPQHF	TGTGCCAGCAGCCAAGAGGAGGGCGCCGGCAATCAGCCCCAGCATTTT
TRBV11-2	NA	TRBJ2-7	NA	CASSHLRERGPYEQYF	TGTGCCAGCAGCCACCTCAGGGAGAGGGGCCCCTACGAGCAGTACTTC
TRBV19	NA	TRBJ2-2	NA	CASRELTTTGELFF	TGTGCCAGCCGAGAGCTCACTACCACCGGGGAGCTGTTTTTT
TRBV30	NA	TRBJ1-2	NA	CAWSVGTMDGGYTF	TGTGCCTGGAGTGTAGGGACGATGGATGGTGGCTACACCTTC